The 24 T cell receptor beta chains given below trace back to one sample, sequenced in a study of blood T cell repertoires in COVID-19. TCRdb's copy holds only in-frame clones and misses some; the assay was immunoSEQ multiplex PCR. The profile shows about 290,000 clones, 85% of them singletons. The specimen was peripheral blood. The origin of the receptors is a woman aged 45-60 years with active or convalescent COVID-19.

V gene TRBV18 combines with J gene TRBJ1-1; D remains unclear. This CDR3 comprises 13 residues. CDR1 and CDR2 (germline): KGHSH, LQKENI. Trimming removed 6 bases at V and 3 bases at J, with 11 bases between. The CDR3 is CASSSTADTEAFF. For the CDR3, the DNA is TGTGCCAGCTCGAGTACCGCGGACACTGAAGCTTTCTTT. Full variable domain (remainder filled in from reference TRBV18 and TRBJ1-1): NAGVMQNPRHLVRRRGQEARLRCSPMKGHSHVYWYRQLPEEGLKFMVYLQKENIIDESGMPKERFSAEFPKEGPSILRIQQVVRGDSAAYFCASSSTADTEAFFGQGTRLTVV.

The chain uses TRBV15 and TRBJ2-5, with 12 bases aligning to TRBD2. Looked up from germline, CDR1 is LNHNV and CDR2 is YYDKDF (reference sequence). The CDR3 contains 16 residues. Germline trimming cut 1 base from V and 5 bases from J; bases unmatched to any gene: 5. Here the CDR3 reads CATSRGGLAGGETQYF. Written as DNA, the CDR3 is TGTGCCACCAGCAGAGGGGGTCTAGCGGGAGGGGAGACCCAGTACTTC.

The gene calls are TRBV7-2 and TRBJ1-1; D remains unclear. There are 13 residues in the CDR3. Trimming stripped 3 bases from V and 7 bases from J, with 12 bases between. Germline V gene sequence: CDR1 SGHTA, CDR2 FQGNSA. CDR3 in amino acids: CASSLKQYGEAFF. The CDR3 nucleotides are TGTGCCAGCAGCTTGAAACAGTATGGTGAAGCTTTCTTT.

V and J are TRBV30 and TRBJ2-1; no reliable D call. V shed 3 bases and J shed 3 bases, with 15 bases lying between them. The CDR3 sequence is 15 residues long. From germline, CDR1 is GTSNPN and CDR2 SVGIG (reference sequence). The CDR3: CAWRIRSWNYNEQFF. The CDR3, as DNA: TGTGCCTGGAGGATTCGGAGTTGGAACTACAATGAGCAGTTCTTC.

CDR3 DNA: TGTGCCAGCAGTTCCGGGACTACCATCGATGAGCAGTTCTTC. It is translated as CASSSGTTIDEQFF. The V call is TRBV27, the J call TRBJ2-1; the match to TRBD2 covers 7 bases. Germline lookup yields CDR1 MNHEY and CDR2 SMNVEV (reference sequence). With 4 bases clipped from V and 8 bases from J, the junction kept 8 bases outside the gene matches. CDR3 length: 14 amino acids.

J is TRBJ1-4 and V is TRBV24-1; a possible D gene is TRBD1 (6 bases). Per germline, CDR1 KGHDR and CDR2 SFDVKD. There are 18 residues in the CDR3. Deletions cut 0 bases from V and 1 base from J, with 14 bases between. The CDR3 region has the DNA TGTGCCACCAGTGATTTGACAGGGTTTCTGAGAACTAATGAAAAACTGTTTTTT. Protein sequence: CATSDLTGFLRTNEKLFF.

Here the CDR3 reads CATSTTDRAYGYTF. The CDR3 nucleotides read TGTGCCACCAGTACCACTGACAGGGCCTATGGCTACACCTTC. The chain has TRBV24-1 and TRBJ1-2, with 7 bases matching TRBD1. V lost 6 bases to trimming and J lost 4 bases; unmatched junction nucleotides: 7. The CDR3 extends over 14 amino acids. Germline V gives CDR1 KGHDR, CDR2 SFDVKD.

Note on this clone: This sample also contains other DNA sequences that code for the same CDR3. This chain joins TRBV18 and TRBJ1-2; D unresolved. CDR3 size: 12 residues. The germline V gene encodes CDR1 KGHSH and CDR2 LQKENI. The ends were cut back, 2 bases at V and 6 bases at J, with 7 bases in the middle. The CDR3 sequence: CASSPGLDGYTF. CDR3 nucleotides: TGTGCCAGCTCACCAGGGCTGGATGGCTACACCTTC.

V and J are TRBV7-2 and TRBJ2-7, with 13 bases aligning to TRBD2. Germline trimming cut 5 bases from V and 4 bases from J; bases unmatched to any gene: 17. Germline V gives CDR1 SGHTA, CDR2 FQGNSA. The CDR3 has 19 residues. The CDR3 here is CASSTLGGLAGTTIYEQYF. As DNA, the CDR3 is TGTGCCAGCAGCACCCTAGGGGGACTAGCGGGAACAACCATTTACGAGCAGTACTTC.

Turning to this clone: A junction boundary mismatches the germline segment, possibly from a read error. V gene TRBV20-1 combines with J gene TRBJ1-5, with D uncertain. This CDR3 comprises 13 residues. CDR1 DFQATT and CDR2 SNEGSKA come from the germline V gene (reference sequence). CDR3 DNA sequence: TGCAGTGCTAGTCCGGGGAGCAGTCAGCCCCAGCATTTT. Residues: CSASPGSSQPQHF.

This clone has a single count. CDR3 DNA sequence: TGTGCCAGCAGCCGTGGACTAGCGCATGACGATGAGCAGTTCTTC. Encoded protein: CASSRGLAHDDEQFF. The chain is built from TRBV7-9 and TRBJ2-1, with 9 bases fitting TRBD2. The junction had 10 bases not matched to a gene; V was cut back by 5 bases and J by 8 bases. CDR1 and CDR2 from the germline V gene are SEHNR and FQNEAQ (reference sequence). This CDR3 is 15 amino acids long. Combining the CDR3 with reference TRBV7-9 and TRBJ2-1 gives the whole variable domain DTGVSQNPRHKITKRGQNVTFRCDPISEHNRLYWYRQTLGQGPEFLTYFQNEAQLEKSRLLSDRFSAERPKGSFSTLEIQRTEQGDSAMYLCASSRGLAHDDEQFFGPGTRLTVL.

This chain uses TRBV28 with TRBJ2-5, with a possible D match to TRBD2 (6 bases). Germline CDR1 MDHEN, CDR2 SYDVKM. This CDR3 comprises 14 residues. V dropped 4 bases and J dropped 2 bases, with 11 bases sitting between them. The CDR3 is CASSSPSVQETQYF. The CDR3, as DNA: TGTGCCAGCAGTTCCCCTAGCGTACAAGAGACCCAGTACTTC.

This clone appeared once. The chain carries TRBV24-1 and TRBJ2-2; 8 nucleotides agree with TRBD2. Germline V gene data show CDR1 as KGHDR and CDR2 as SFDVKD. The CDR3 totals 18 residues. J was trimmed by 3 bases and V by 4 bases; bases with no gene match: 12. This CDR3 reads CATSDFRLATWDTGELFF. Here the CDR3 DNA reads TGTGCCACCAGTGACTTTAGACTAGCGACATGGGACACCGGGGAGCTGTTTTTT.

This clone has more than one count but fewer than ten. The chain couples TRBV12-3 or TRBV12-4 to TRBJ1-2; D gene ambiguous. V dropped 5 bases and J dropped 3 bases, with 10 bases sitting between them. There are 13 residues in the CDR3. Here the CDR3 reads CASSVLIYYGYTF. CDR3 coding DNA: TGTGCCAGCAGTGTACTCATTTACTATGGCTACACCTTC.

This clone was detected once. The rearrangement links TRBV25-1 to TRBJ2-5; 10 bases map to TRBD2. The CDR3 length is 13 residues. CDR1 MGHDK and CDR2 SYGVNS come from the germline V gene. J lost 4 bases, V lost 4 bases, and 0 bases had no gene match. This chain's CDR3 is CASSASGRETQYF. The CDR3 nucleotides are TGTGCCAGCAGTGCTAGCGGGAGAGAGACCCAGTACTTC.

This clone was seen a single time. This chain uses TRBV6-5 with TRBJ2-2; D possibly corresponds to TRBD1 (5 bases). Germline loops: CDR1 MNHEY, CDR2 SVGAGI. V shed 5 bases and J shed 4 bases, with 11 bases lying between them. This CDR3 region has 14 residues. The CDR3 is CASSHRQSTGELFF. The CDR3 nucleotides read TGTGCCAGCAGTCATAGACAGTCCACCGGGGAGCTGTTTTTT.

This chain joins TRBV28 and TRBJ2-2; the match to TRBD1 covers 8 bases. Germline V gene sequence: CDR1 MDHEN, CDR2 SYDVKM. With 6 bases clipped from V and 7 bases from J, the junction kept 13 bases outside the gene matches. The CDR3 length is 16 residues. The CDR3 loop is CASSRPRGRGVGELFF. In DNA form, the CDR3 reads TGTGCCAGCAGCAGACCCAGGGGGCGCGGTGTCGGGGAGCTGTTTTTT.

This sequence joins TRBV11-3 and TRBJ2-1, with 14 nucleotides matching TRBD2. Germline trimming cut 0 bases from V and 9 bases from J; bases unmatched to any gene: 7. The CDR3 has 17 residues. Germline V CDR1 and CDR2: SGHNT, YENEEA. Written as DNA, the CDR3 is TGTGCCAGCAGCTTAGATCTCCCGGGACTAGCGGGAGCTGAGCAGTTCTTC. Its protein is CASSLDLPGLAGAEQFF.

This clone was counted between two and nine times. The chain uses TRBV19 and TRBJ2-4; 8 bases are a match to TRBD1. The CDR3 spans 13 residues. Losses at the gene ends were 3 bases for V and 5 bases for J; bases not matched to a gene: 0. The germline CDR1 and CDR2 sequences are LNHDA and SQIVND (reference sequence). In DNA, the CDR3 is TGTGCCAGTAGTATGGACAGGGAAAACATTCAGTACTTC. This encodes CASSMDRENIQYF.

The V gene is TRBV19, the J gene TRBJ2-1; D not certain. Trimming stripped 3 bases from V and 5 bases from J, with 8 bases between. The CDR3 extends over 13 amino acids. Per the germline V gene, CDR1 is LNHDA and CDR2 is SQIVND (reference sequence). CDR3 nucleotides: TGTGCCAGTAGTATCTCCCCTGACAATGAGCAGTTCTTC. This gives the protein CASSISPDNEQFF.

J is TRBJ2-5 and V is TRBV6-5; 8 bases match TRBD1. The junction had 8 bases not matched to a gene; V was cut back by 7 bases and J by 1 base. The germline gives CDR1 MNHEY, CDR2 SVGAGI. The CDR3 has 15 residues. The CDR3 nucleotides are TGTGCCAGCACTCTCAGGGGGCGCTCCCAAGAGACCCAGTACTTC. It encodes CASTLRGRSQETQYF.

The V call is TRBV5-1, the J call TRBJ2-1, with 7 nucleotides matching TRBD2. The V segment lost 0 bases and the J segment 8 bases; nucleotides outside the gene matches: 11. CDR3 length: 16 amino acids. Germline V gene lookup returns CDR1 SGHRS and CDR2 YFSETQ. CDR3 residues: CASSLGLGLGGDEQFF. The CDR3 bases are TGCGCCAGCAGCTTGGGGTTAGGACTAGGAGGGGATGAGCAGTTCTTC.

V and J are TRBV7-9 and TRBJ2-1; 13 bases line up with TRBD2. The CDR3 has 17 amino acids. After removal of 6 bases from V and 6 bases from J, the junction contained 11 bases not matched to a gene. The germline V gene has CDR1 SEHNR and CDR2 FQNEAQ (reference sequence). Here the CDR3 DNA reads TGTGCCAGCAGTACAAGGACTAGCGGGAGTTTAGGCAATGAGCAGTTCTTC. This codes for CASSTRTSGSLGNEQFF.

The rearrangement uses TRBV5-1 and TRBJ2-2, with D hard to call. V lost 2 bases, J lost 5 bases, and 7 bases lay in between. CDR1 SGHRS and CDR2 YFSETQ come from the germline V gene. The CDR3 runs to 13 residues. The DNA of the CDR3 is TGCGCCAGCAGCTTTGGCCCTACCGGGGAGCTGTTTTTT. This sequence encodes CASSFGPTGELFF.